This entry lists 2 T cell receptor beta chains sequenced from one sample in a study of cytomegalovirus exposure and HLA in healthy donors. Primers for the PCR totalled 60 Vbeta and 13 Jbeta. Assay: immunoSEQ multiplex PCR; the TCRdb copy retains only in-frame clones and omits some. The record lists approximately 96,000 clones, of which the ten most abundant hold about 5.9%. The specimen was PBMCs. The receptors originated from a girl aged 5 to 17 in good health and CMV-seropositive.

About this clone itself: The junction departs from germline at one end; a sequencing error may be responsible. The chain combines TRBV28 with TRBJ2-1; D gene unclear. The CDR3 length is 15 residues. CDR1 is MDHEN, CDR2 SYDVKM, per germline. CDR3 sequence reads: CASSLSSPVYSEQFF. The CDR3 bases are TGTGCCAGCAGTTTATCCAGCCCAGTATACAGTGAGCAGTTCTTC.

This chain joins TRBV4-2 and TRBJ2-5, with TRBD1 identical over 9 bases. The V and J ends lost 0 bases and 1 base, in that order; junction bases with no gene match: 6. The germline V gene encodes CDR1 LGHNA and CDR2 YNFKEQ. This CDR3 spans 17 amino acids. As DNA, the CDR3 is TGTGCCAGCAGCCAAGAATACACAGGGGGCTTCCAAGAGACCCAGTACTTC. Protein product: CASSQEYTGGFQETQYF.